The T cell receptor beta chain under discussion was sequenced for a study of blood T cells in healthy people across ages. The use of a sample-barcoded 5' primer and a J-beta primer mix characterized a second PCR of roughly 7 to 11 cycles. TCRdb reprocessed the 5' RACE reads via MiXCR and lists one record per CDR3 protein. The sample yields about 1.5 million distinct CDR3 sequences, about 40% seen once. This CDR3 has 13 residues. V lost 4 bases and J 4 bases, leaving 7 bases between the germline ends. Looked up from germline, CDR1 is SGHNT and CDR2 is YENEEA. The sequenced sample was blood. The chain uses TRBV11-3 and TRBJ2-2; no definite D call. The TCR originated in a woman aged 18 to 35 in good health. CDR3 in DNA: TGTGCCAGCAGCTCCGCCAGCACCGGGGAGCTGTTTTTT. As protein: CASSSASTGELFF.